Sequencing of this TCR beta chain was carried out in a study of vaccination effects on CD4 cells after COVID-19 (dated by TCRdb to the early 2020s). With regard to the full study: Post-vaccine samples across the study were collected a median of 72 days after the second dose, with a range of 14 to 241. Altogether, nine to ten COVID-19 convalescent patients and a few SARS-CoV-2-naive healthy vaccine recipients made up the full study. In the study, cultures from other donors were sequenced using the Oncomine TCR Beta short-read assay on an Illumina iSeq 100. SARS-CoV-2 spike-specific CD4+ TCR repertoires from before and after mRNA vaccination were compared in COVID-19 convalescent patients and in infection-naive vaccine recipients.

In the ViraFEST assay, PBMC were stimulated with viral peptide pools, and TCR sequencing was then used to find antigen-specific CD4+ T cell clonotypes based on their expansion. After about 10 days of culture, CD4+ T cells were isolated with the EasySep CD4+ T cell isolation kit. Each participant received two doses of an mRNA SARS-CoV-2 vaccine, either BNT162b2 or mRNA-1273. Negative nucleocapsid antibody results before and after vaccination confirmed that the healthy vaccine recipients had no prior SARS-CoV-2 infection. Some 2 million PBMC per well were cultured with approximately 10 ug/ml peptides in IMDM containing roughly 5% human AB serum, approximately 10 IU/ml IL-2 and gentamicin. On days 3 and 7, half of the culture medium was replaced with fresh IL-2-containing medium. Unless noted otherwise, every peptide stimulation condition was grown in triplicate wells. PBMC were separated from whole blood using Ficoll-Paque Plus gradient centrifugation and were then either cryopreserved at -140C or used fresh. Overlapping peptide pools spanned the spike proteins of SARS-CoV-2 and the common cold coronaviruses HCoV-NL63, HCoV-OC43 and HCoV-229E. The QIAamp micro DNA kit was used to extract genomic DNA from the cultured CD4+ T cells.

The protocol used for the library was the immunoSEQ multiplex PCR assay. DNA from the cultured and isolated CD4+ T cells underwent TCR beta CDR3 sequencing. On the authors' methods: Non-productive TCR sequences were discarded, and reads were trimmed to the CDR3 region, with only CDR3s of 7 or more amino acids retained. Antigen-specific clonotypes were identified using the MANAFEST web app by comparison of expansion in peptide wells against reference cultures. To count as positive, a clone had to show expansion at FDR<0.05 compared with the reference and with all other wells, an odds ratio above 5, and a frequency above 0.1% in two replicate wells. Clonotypes significantly expanded in SARS-CoV-2 spike wells and in at least one common cold coronavirus spike condition were defined as cross-reactive. Levenshtein distance calculated with the stringdist R package was used to assess CDR3 similarity, and unrooted trees were constructed with ape in R 3.6.1. TCRdb took this table from immuneACCESS and kept in-frame rearrangements with V and J called. Such tables lack part of the clones; where checked against another copy, unresolved V genes explain under half of the gap, and the rest is unexplained. V and J calls and clone size are given by that table; D and trimming were obtained from the DNA. Here the sample has about 27,000 clones; around four fifths occur a single time. Approximately 1.5% of the sample rests with the top ten.

This clone has more than one count but fewer than ten. Which antigen it targets is not known. Per-base qualities were not stored, and no clone one base away is much larger. Overall study results and their limits: Marked clonal contraction was observed in both infection-induced and vaccine-induced clones at late post-vaccination timepoints, consistent with waning T cell responses. Limitations of the study were the small number of convalescent patients and the absence of early post-infection timepoints. In healthy vaccine recipients, vaccine-induced clones were almost all SARS-CoV-2 mono-reactive, with only 1 of 255 being cross-reactive with common cold coronaviruses.

Based on the germline V gene, the CDR1 and CDR2 sequences are SGHRS and YFSETQ. V is clipped by 4 bases and J by 6 bases, and the sequence between their germline boundaries is 14 bases long. Including the terminal cysteine and phenylalanine, the CDR3 comprises 14 residues. CDR3 DNA is the only sequence kept; it has 42 bases, read in frame from the first base. The sequence links TRBV5-1 to TRBJ1-5; TRBD1 is perhaps the D gene, given 5 matching bases. The source of this sequence is a human donor who received a COVID-19 vaccine. Some clones in this sample may be carry-over from other donors' samples. The sequenced sample was CD4+ T cells from PBMCs cultured with HCoV-NL63 spike peptides, obtained after COVID-19 vaccination. Interpreted using the paper, the cell subset or site label stands for: HCoV-NL63 spike overlapping peptide pool stimulation. At the DNA level, the sequence is TGCGCCAGCAGCGCATCAGGGAGGGGTCAGCCCCAGCATTTT. Its coded protein is CASSASGRGQPQHF.